This T cell receptor (beta chain) was found in a study of T-cell memory formation after mild COVID-19 (dated by TCRdb to the early 2020s). Regarding the complete study: TCR sequence clusters from the two donors were largely donor specific. The cohort was made up of two young adult volunteers, one female and one male, who were previously healthy. Longitudinal TCRalpha and TCRbeta repertoire sequencing tracked T-cell clones expanding and contracting after mild COVID-19 in two donors.

What the work shows at the level of the full study, not this receptor alone: SARS-CoV-2 specificity was not confirmed for the second-wave clones peaking on day 37. Contracting CD4+ clones were found mainly in CM and EM memory subsets, while CD8+ clones were enriched in EMRA. Clones that contracted from day 15 to 85 showed balanced CD4/CD8 phenotypes, whereas a second wave of clones that expanded from day 15 to 37 leaned towards CD4+. Some responding clones were detected in pre-infection memory, suggesting pre-existing cross-reactive memory T cells joined the SARS-CoV-2 response. The study covered only a couple of mild cases, and larger cohorts including severe cases with pre-infection samples were considered necessary.

In this sample, this clonotype turned up a few times. This receptor's antigen is unknown. No base quality values were provided; no much bigger clone lies one nucleotide off. The sequencing machine was an Illumina NovaSeq 6000. TCRalpha and TCRbeta cDNA libraries were built by 5'RACE with constant-segment primers, adding sample barcodes and unique molecular identifiers. RNA was extracted from every sample with Trizol reagent. Library amplification was performed in two PCR steps, and a second sample barcode and Illumina TruSeq adapters were introduced in the second step. Sequencing of the libraries was done on an Illumina NovaSeq, producing 2 x 150 bp paired-end reads. In the authors' own workflow: Demultiplexing of reads and collapsing into UMI-guided consensus sequences were performed with migec v1.2.7. Using mixcr v2.1.11, the UMI consensuses were aligned to TRA and TRB V and J templates and assembled into clonotypes. A clonotype was counted as expanded or contracted only when both edgeR and NoisET called the clonotype significant, with the noise models trained on biological replicates. For edgeR calls, a false discovery rate-adjusted p below 0.01 and a log2 fold-change threshold of 1 were applied. PCA with hierarchical clustering of max-normalized trajectories of the 1000 most abundant clonotypes was used as exploratory dynamics analysis. Separately sequenced CD4+ and CD8+ repertoires were used to assign a CD4 or CD8 phenotype to each responding clone. TCRdb reworked the public reads: Q25 trimming with fastp, MiXCR clone assembly, productive beta chains retained. Here each entry gathers all rows of one CDR3 protein and keeps the most common genes and DNA. None of the V and J calls come from the authors' own analysis; TCRdb made them. The sample table shows about 140,000 distinct CDR3 sequences, and 13% to 15% are seen once. The leading ten clones occupy 13% to 15% of the sample.

The trim is 0 bases for V and 3 bases for J, with a gap of 11 bases between the germline ends. Based on the germline V gene (reference sequence), the CDR1 and CDR2 sequences are LGHDT and YNNKEL. There are 15 amino acids in the CDR3, from cysteine to phenylalanine inclusive. This entry keeps only the CDR3 DNA: 45 bases, framed from base 1. PBMCs were isolated by Ficoll-Paque density gradient centrifugation. The TCR sequence derives from an adult woman who had mild COVID-19 (a few samples of this study predate the infection). The sample titles of this study are shuffled in the database, so cell type and time point are left out; the donor was told from shared clones. The specimen was PBMCs or a T cell subset sorted from them (not recorded which). Recombination linked TRBV3-1 to TRBJ2-5; a tentative D call is TRBD2 (6 bases match). The nucleotide sequence is given as TGTGCCAGCAGCCAAGATCCCGGGGAGGAAGAGACCCAGTACTTC. Translated, this is CASSQDPGEEETQYF.